Below are 18 T cell receptor beta chains sequenced from a single sample in a study of T cells in Graves' hyperthyroidism and ophthalmopathy (dated by TCRdb to about 2019). The library was produced with multiplex PCR. The instrument was an Illumina HiSeq 2000. Amplification of TCR beta CDR3 regions was carried out from RNA transcripts. A first-round RT-PCR of the TCR CDR3 used the HTBI primer set with the Qiagen OneStep RT-PCR kit. The raw public reads went through TCRdb reprocessing: fastp at Q25, MiXCR clone calling, in-frame beta chains kept. Rows are combined by CDR3 protein, so each entry shows the most common genes and DNA. The sample yields over 700,000 distinct CDR3 sequences; approximately 19% were counted once. The top ten hold around 17% of the sample. Sequencing was carried out using blood. The source is a woman aged 50 to 65 with Graves' hyperthyroidism that later progressed to Graves' ophthalmopathy.

V is TRBV27 and J is TRBJ1-6; D call uncertain. CDR1 and CDR2 from the germline V gene are MNHEY and SMNVEV (reference sequence). This CDR3 has 19 residues. The V end was cut by 4 bases, the J end by 0 bases, with 19 bases between. The CDR3, as DNA: TGTGCCAGCAGTTCGTTGGACGGACGCCTAAGCTCCTATAATTCACCCCTCCACTTT. Its protein is CASSSLDGRLSSYNSPLHF.

The chain is built from TRBV28 and TRBJ1-1, with D uncertain. CDR1 is MDHEN, CDR2 SYDVKM, per germline. The CDR3 has 14 amino acids. The V and J ends lost 0 bases and 5 bases respectively, with 10 bases between them. The CDR3 coding sequence is TGTGCCAGCAGTTTATGGCGGGTGGGAACTGAAGCTTTCTTT. Translation: CASSLWRVGTEAFF. Together with reference TRBV28 and TRBJ1-1, the CDR3 gives the full variable domain: DVKVTQSSRYLVKRTGEKVFLECVQDMDHENMFWYRQDPGLGLRLIYFSYDVKMKEKGDIPEGYSVSREKKERFSLILESASTNQTSMYLCASSLWRVGTEAFFGQGTRLTVV.

This clonotype occurred many times. The V call is TRBV10-1, the J call TRBJ1-1; D might be TRBD1 (5 bases). V lost 4 bases and J lost 5, with 14 bases in between. CDR1 and CDR2 from the germline V gene are WNHNN and SYGVQD (reference sequence). The length of the CDR3 is 14 residues. CDR3 sequence (DNA): TGCGCCAGCAGTGCTACGGGGGTTTGGACTGAAGCTTTCTTT. Protein sequence: CASSATGVWTEAFF.

The sample holds many counts of this clonotype. V is TRBV11-2 and J is TRBJ2-1; perhaps TRBD2 as D (6 bases). Per germline, CDR1 SGHAT and CDR2 FQNNGV. V dropped 5 bases and J dropped 4 bases, with 18 bases sitting between them. The length of the CDR3 is 16 residues. CDR3 residues: CASSLLRGRAYNEQFF. DNA for the CDR3: TGTGCCAGCAGCCTCCTGCGGGGCAGGGCGTACAATGAGCAGTTCTTC. The variable domain in full, completed from reference TRBV11-2 and TRBJ2-1, reads EAGVAQSPRYKIIEKRQSVAFWCNPISGHATLYWYQQILGQGPKLLIQFQNNGVVDDSQLPKDRFSAERLKGVDSTLKIQPAKLEDSAVYLCASSLLRGRAYNEQFFGPGTRLTVL.

This clonotype was seen at least ten times. One junction end does not reproduce the germline sequence, and a read error may be involved. This chain uses TRBV5-1 with TRBJ1-1; D remains ambiguous. CDR1 and CDR2 (germline): SGHRS, YFSETQ. There are 13 residues in the CDR3. This CDR3 reads CASSRTGNTEAFF. In DNA, the CDR3 is TGTGCCAGCTCACGGACCGGTAACACTGAAGCTTTCTTT.

Only a few counts were recorded for this clonotype. CDR3 region: CAISESRTSATDTQYF. The DNA of the CDR3 is TGTGCCATCAGTGAGTCCCGGACTAGCGCCACAGATACGCAGTATTTT. The chain uses TRBV10-3 and TRBJ2-3, with 9 bases matching TRBD2. The germline gives CDR1 ENHRY, CDR2 SYGVKD. V was clipped by 0 bases and J by 2 bases; unmatched bases: 3. The CDR3 contains 16 residues.

The rearrangement joins TRBV2 to TRBJ2-3; 9 bases line up with TRBD2. This CDR3 contains 15 residues. The germline gives CDR1 SNHLY, CDR2 FYNNEI. V gave up 5 bases and J gave up 3 bases; unmatched junction bases: 6. The CDR3 sequence: CASSPTSGLTDTQYF. The CDR3, as DNA: TGTGCCAGCAGTCCGACTAGCGGACTAACAGATACGCAGTATTTT.

Of note for this clonotype: Sequence at one end of the junction differs from germline and may be a read error. This rearrangement joins TRBV7-9 to TRBJ2-4, with D possibly being TRBD2 (5 bases). The CDR3 is 16 amino acids. Germline V CDR1 and CDR2: SEHNR, FQNEAQ (reference sequence). The CDR3 reads CASSPEPGVAKNTQYF. CDR3 DNA sequence: TGTGCCAGCAGCCCCGAACCCGGGGTAGCCAAAAACACTCAGTACTTC.

This chain's CDR3 is CAISPDRATEAFF. The CDR3 region has the DNA TGTGCCATCAGTCCGGACAGGGCCACTGAAGCTTTCTTT. V gene TRBV10-3 combines with J gene TRBJ1-1, with TRBD1 matching 8 bases. In germline, CDR1 is ENHRY, CDR2 SYGVKD. The CDR3 runs to 13 residues. V trimming: 5 bases; J trimming: 4 bases; junction bases outside the gene matches: 3.

This clonotype was seen many times. V is TRBV5-1 and J is TRBJ1-1; tentatively, D is TRBD1 (5 bases). CDR3 length equals 15 residues. Germline CDR1 and CDR2: SGHRS and YFSETQ. V gave up 1 base and J gave up 2 bases, with 12 bases separating them. The CDR3 region is CASSLKDRTNTEAFF. CDR3 nucleotides: TGCGCCAGCAGCTTGAAAGACAGAACAAACACTGAAGCTTTCTTT.

CDR3 DNA sequence: TGTGCCAGCAGTTTGGCGTTCCGGAATCAGCCCCAGCATTTT. Amino acids: CASSLAFRNQPQHF. The chain employs TRBV12-3 or TRBV12-4 and TRBJ1-5; D not certain. V gave up 3 bases and J gave up 4 bases, with 10 bases separating them. The CDR3 runs 14 residues.

The CDR3 is CASSREGETQYF. As DNA, the CDR3 is TGCGCCAGCAGCCGCGAGGGGGAGACCCAGTACTTC. The chain links TRBV5-1 to TRBJ2-5, with D possibly being TRBD1 or TRBD2 (5 bases each). The germline V gene encodes CDR1 SGHRS and CDR2 YFSETQ. Between the trimmed V and J ends, which lost 4 bases and 5 bases, there was a span of 9 bases. The CDR3 contains 12 residues.

This clonotype was observed a few times. The V and J genes are TRBV25-1 and TRBJ1-2; D possibly corresponds to TRBD1 (5 bases). Between the trimmed V and J ends, which lost 6 bases and 7 bases, there was a span of 9 bases. The CDR3 loop spans 11 amino acids. Germline values: CDR1 MGHDK, CDR2 SYGVNS. For the CDR3, the DNA is TGTGCCAGCAGCGCAGGGTTTGGCTACACCTTC. Its translation: CASSAGFGYTF.

This chain connects TRBV7-6 to TRBJ1-4, with 7 bases lining up with TRBD1. The CDR3 is 14 amino acids. Losses at the gene ends were 0 bases for V and 8 bases for J; bases not matched to a gene: 3. From germline, CDR1 is SGHVS and CDR2 FNYEAQ. The CDR3 sequence: CASSLAGGREKLFF. CDR3 sequence (DNA): TGTGCCAGCAGCTTAGCAGGGGGCCGGGAAAAACTGTTTTTT.

J is TRBJ1-6 and V is TRBV13; unclear D gene. Germline V CDR1 and CDR2: PRHDT, FYEKMQ (reference sequence). The CDR3 sequence is 14 residues long. V lost 2 bases and J lost 7, with 9 bases in between. CDR3 residues: CASSLRGTNSPLHF. The DNA for the CDR3 is TGTGCCAGCAGCTTACGGGGAACGAATTCACCCCTCCACTTT.

This clonotype was recorded many times. J is TRBJ1-1 and V is TRBV3-1; D perhaps matches TRBD1 (5 bases). V gave up 1 base and J gave up 11 bases, with 17 bases separating them. Germline-derived CDR1 and CDR2 are LGHDT and YNNKEL (reference sequence). The CDR3 has 14 amino acids. In DNA, the CDR3 is TGTGCCAGCAGCCAAGCGGGAGGGGAGGTGAGGGCTTTCTTT. This gives the protein CASSQAGGEVRAFF.

This clonotype was seen repeatedly, ten times or more. The chain uses TRBV2 and TRBJ2-2; TRBD1 agrees at 9 bases. Germline V gene data show CDR1 as SNHLY and CDR2 as FYNNEI. J lost 4 bases, V lost 6 bases, and 6 bases had no gene match. The CDR3 runs to 15 residues. CDR3 nucleotide sequence: TGTGCCAGCAGGGGGACAGGGACTCTCACCGGGGAGCTGTTTTTT. This codes for CASRGTGTLTGELFF. Based on the CDR3 plus reference TRBV2 and TRBJ2-2, the full variable domain is EPEVTQTPSHQVTQMGQEVILRCVPISNHLYFYWYRQILGQKVEFLVSFYNNEISEKSEIFDDQFSVERPDGSNFTLKIRSTKLEDSAMYFCASRGTGTLTGELFFGEGSRLTVL.

This clonotype was counted ten times or more. This rearrangement joins TRBV6-2 or TRBV6-3 to TRBJ2-1; D might be TRBD2 (6 bases). With 4 bases removed from V and 0 bases from J, the gap between germline ends came to 13 bases. Germline lookup yields CDR1 MNHEY and CDR2 SVGEGT. The CDR3 is made up of 16 amino acids. The CDR3 nucleotides are TGTGCCAGCAGTTTAACGGGAGCTAGCTCCTACAATGAGCAGTTCTTC. Protein sequence: CASSLTGASSYNEQFF.